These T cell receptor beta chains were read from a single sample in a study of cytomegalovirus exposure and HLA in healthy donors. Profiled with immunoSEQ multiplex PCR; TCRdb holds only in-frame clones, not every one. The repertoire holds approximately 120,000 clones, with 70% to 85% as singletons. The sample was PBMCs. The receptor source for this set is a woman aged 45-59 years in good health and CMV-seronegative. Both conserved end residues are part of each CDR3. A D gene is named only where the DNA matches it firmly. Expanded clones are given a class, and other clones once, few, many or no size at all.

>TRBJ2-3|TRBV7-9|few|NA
CSSSLGSWQFSDTQYF
TGTTCCAGCAGCTTAGGGTCCTGGCAGTTCTCAGATACGCAGTATTTT
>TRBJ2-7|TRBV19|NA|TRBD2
CASSFSGGTYEQYF
TGTGCCAGTAGTTTTAGCGGGGGGACCTACGAGCAGTACTTC
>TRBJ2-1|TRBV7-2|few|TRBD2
CASSPSGRPHEQFF
TGTGCCAGCAGCCCTAGCGGGAGGCCCCATGAGCAGTTCTTC
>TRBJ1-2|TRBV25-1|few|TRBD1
CASSEYGTGIYGYTF
TGTGCCAGCAGTGAATATGGGACAGGGATCTATGGCTACACCTTC
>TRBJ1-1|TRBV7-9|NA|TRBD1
CSSSLPRDSLKAFF
TGTTCCAGCAGCTTACCTCGGGACAGCCTGAAAGCTTTCTTT
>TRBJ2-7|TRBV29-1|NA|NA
CSVGQAYEQYF
TGCAGCGTTGGCCAGGCCTACGAGCAGTACTTC
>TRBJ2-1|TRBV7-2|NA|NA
CASSISGGEPQFF
TGTGCCAGCAGCATCTCCGGTGGAGAACCCCAGTTCTTC
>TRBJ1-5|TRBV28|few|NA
CASSLGGKQPQHF
TGTGCCAGCAGTTTGGGGGGAAAGCAGCCCCAGCATTTT
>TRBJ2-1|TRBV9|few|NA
CASSVEISDLYNEQFF
TGTGCCAGCAGCGTAGAGATAAGCGATCTCTACAATGAGCAGTTCTTC
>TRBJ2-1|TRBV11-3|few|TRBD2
CASSLSSGNNEQFF
TGTGCCAGCAGCTTATCTAGCGGCAACAATGAGCAGTTCTTC
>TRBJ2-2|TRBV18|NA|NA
CASSPPLGSTGELFF
TGTGCCAGCTCACCACCGCTAGGATCCACCGGGGAGCTGTTTTTT
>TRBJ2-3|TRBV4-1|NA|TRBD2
CASSPPGLAVADTQYF
TGCGCCAGCAGCCCACCGGGACTAGCGGTTGCCGATACGCAGTATTTT
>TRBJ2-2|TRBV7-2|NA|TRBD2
CANSVSSGMNTGELFF
TGTGCCAACAGCGTATCTAGCGGGATGAACACCGGGGAGCTGTTTTTT
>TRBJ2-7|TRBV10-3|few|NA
CAISESQGGSYEQYF
TGTGCCATCAGTGAGTCCCAGGGTGGCTCCTACGAGCAGTACTTC
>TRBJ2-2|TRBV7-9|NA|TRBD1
CSSNSLRQGGVRELFF
TGTTCCAGCAACTCTTTAAGACAGGGGGGGGTCCGGGAGCTGTTTTTT
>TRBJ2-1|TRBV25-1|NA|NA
CASLGAGRFNEQFF
TGTGCCAGCCTGGGGGCAGGGCGGTTCAATGAGCAGTTCTTC
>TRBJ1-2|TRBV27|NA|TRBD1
CASRPDRGKGYTF
TGTGCCAGCAGGCCGGACAGGGGGAAAGGCTACACCTTC
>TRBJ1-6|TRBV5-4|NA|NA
CASSYGNSPLHF
TGTGCCAGCAGCTACGGGAATTCACCCCTCCACTTT
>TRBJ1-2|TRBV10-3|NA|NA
CAISATQGANYGYTF
TGTGCCATCAGTGCGACCCAAGGGGCTAACTATGGCTACACCTTC
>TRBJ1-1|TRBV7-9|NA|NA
CASSPRQASSVNTEAFF
TGTGCCAGCAGCCCGCGACAGGCTAGTAGTGTGAACACTGAAGCTTTCTTT
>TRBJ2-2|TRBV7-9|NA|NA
CASSDAPGQATGELFF
TGTGCCAGCAGTGATGCCCCGGGACAAGCTACCGGGGAGCTGTTTTTT
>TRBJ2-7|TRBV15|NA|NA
CATSPRDLPYEQYF
TGTGCCACCAGCCCGCGGGATCTACCCTACGAGCAGTACTTC
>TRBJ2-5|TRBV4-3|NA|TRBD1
CASSRDREGTQYF
TGCGCCAGCAGCCGGGACAGGGAAGGGACCCAGTACTTC
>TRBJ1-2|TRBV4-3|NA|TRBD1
CASSQDPLGQGLGYTF
TGCGCCAGCAGCCAAGATCCTTTAGGACAGGGTTTAGGCTACACCTTC
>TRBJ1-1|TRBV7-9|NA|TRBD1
CSSSPAGGYTEAFF
TGTTCCAGCAGCCCTGCAGGGGGCTACACTGAAGCTTTCTTT
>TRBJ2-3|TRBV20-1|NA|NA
CSAGSTDTQYF
TGCAGTGCGGGCAGCACAGATACGCAGTATTTT
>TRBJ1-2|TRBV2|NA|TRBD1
CASRARTGHGYTF
TGTGCCAGCAGGGCTCGGACAGGGCACGGCTACACCTTC
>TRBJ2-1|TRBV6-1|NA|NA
CASSFHPGENEQFF
TGTGCCAGCAGTTTCCACCCAGGGGAGAATGAGCAGTTCTTC
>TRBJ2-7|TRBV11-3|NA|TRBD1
CASSLDEGADYEQYF
TGTGCCAGCAGCTTGGATGAGGGGGCGGACTACGAGCAGTACTTC
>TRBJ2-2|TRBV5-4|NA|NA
CASSLPANTGELFF
TGTGCCAGCAGCTTGCCAGCGAACACCGGGGAGCTGTTTTTT
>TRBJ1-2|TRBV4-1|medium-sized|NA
CASSQSISRDYGYTF
TGCGCCAGCAGCCAATCAATAAGCAGGGACTATGGCTACACCTTC
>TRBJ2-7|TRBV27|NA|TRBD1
CASRAGTGEYEQYF
TGTGCCAGCAGGGCCGGGACAGGGGAGTACGAGCAGTACTTC
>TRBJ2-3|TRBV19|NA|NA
CASSVYGDTQYF
TGTGCCAGTAGTGTTTACGGAGATACGCAGTATTTT
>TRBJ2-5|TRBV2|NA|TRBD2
CASGWTSGSGGTQYF
TGTGCCAGCGGTTGGACTAGCGGGAGCGGCGGGACCCAGTACTTC
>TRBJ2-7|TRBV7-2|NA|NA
CASSLSTAVYEQYF
TGTGCCAGCAGCTTAAGTACAGCCGTTTACGAGCAGTACTTC
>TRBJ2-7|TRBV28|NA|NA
CASSRVSGPYEQYF
TGTGCCAGCAGCCGAGTAAGCGGGCCCTACGAGCAGTACTTC
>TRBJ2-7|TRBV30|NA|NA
CAWSADNAYEQYF
TGTGCCTGGAGTGCCGACAACGCCTACGAGCAGTACTTC
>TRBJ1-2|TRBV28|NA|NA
CASRGGGLRRNYGYTF
TGTGCCAGCAGGGGGGGAGGGCTGCGCAGAAACTATGGCTACACCTTC
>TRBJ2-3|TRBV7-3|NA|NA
CASSLGGTSTDTQYF
TGTGCCAGCAGCTTAGGGGGGACTAGCACAGATACGCAGTATTTT
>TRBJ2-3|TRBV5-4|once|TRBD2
CASSLDFGREGADTQYF
TGTGCCAGCAGCTTGGACTTCGGGCGGGAGGGAGCAGATACGCAGTATTTT
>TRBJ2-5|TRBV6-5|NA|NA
CASSYSGRVQETQYF
TGTGCCAGCAGTTACTCTGGCAGGGTACAGGAGACCCAGTACTTC
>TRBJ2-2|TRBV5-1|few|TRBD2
CASTGTSGKGLFGGELFF
TGCGCCAGCACCGGGACTAGCGGGAAAGGTCTATTTGGCGGGGAGCTGTTTTTT
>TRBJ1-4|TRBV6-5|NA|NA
CASSYSGEDSEKLFF
TGTGCCAGCAGTTACTCGGGTGAGGATTCTGAAAAACTGTTTTTT
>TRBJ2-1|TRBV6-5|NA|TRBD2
CASSYRSGSSYNEQFF
TGTGCCAGCAGTTACCGTAGCGGGAGCTCCTACAATGAGCAGTTCTTC
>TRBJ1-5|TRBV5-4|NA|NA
CASTQYQPQHF
TGTGCCAGCACCCAATATCAGCCCCAGCATTTT
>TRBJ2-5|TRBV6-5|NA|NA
CASSYAEGRETQYF
TGTGCCAGCAGTTATGCGGAGGGTAGGGAGACCCAGTACTTC
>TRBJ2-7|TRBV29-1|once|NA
CSAGSDPYEQYF
TGCAGCGCTGGTAGCGATCCCTACGAGCAGTACTTC
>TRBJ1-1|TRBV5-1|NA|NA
CASSLQGADTEAFF
TGCGCCAGCAGCTTGCAGGGCGCCGACACTGAAGCTTTCTTT
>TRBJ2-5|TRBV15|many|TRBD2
CATSPGLAGAGLVLQHF
TGTGCCACCAGCCCGGGACTAGCGGGAGCGGGGTTGGTGCTGCAGCACTTC
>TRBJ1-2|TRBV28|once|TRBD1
CASSWDSLIYGYTF
TGTGCCAGCAGTTGGGACAGTCTCATCTATGGCTACACCTTC
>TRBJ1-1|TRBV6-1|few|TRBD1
CASRGGQGHPEAFF
TGTGCCAGCAGGGGGGGACAGGGACATCCAGAAGCTTTCTTT
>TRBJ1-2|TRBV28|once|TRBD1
CASSSPGQANYGYTF
TGTGCCAGCAGTTCACCGGGACAGGCCAACTATGGCTACACCTTC